This T cell receptor (beta chain) was identified during a study of blood T cells in healthy people across ages (dated by TCRdb to between 2014 and 2017). With respect to the entire study: Template switching captured roughly one uniquely barcoded TCR beta cDNA molecule per two T cells in model experiments. The donors were divided into four age groups: young (average around 15 years), middle-aged (under 40), aged (about 61) and long-lived (roughly 82). The study measured age-related changes in TCR beta repertoire diversity using deep sequencing normalized with unique cDNA molecular identifiers. For two donors (one aged 18 to 29 and one aged 80 or older), the study analyzed two additional independent replicas of 1 million unique cDNA reads from the same blood draw. To avoid experimental bias, donors of different ages were distributed randomly across sequencing lanes.

The library was obtained by 5' RACE. Sequenced on an Illumina HiSeq 2500. A second roughly 7 to 11 cycle PCR used a sample-barcoded 5' primer and a J-beta primer mix. A template-switch 5' adaptor carrying 12 random nucleotides introduced a unique molecular identifier onto each TCR beta cDNA molecule. Each sample yielded at least 2.5 million CDR3-containing paired-end reads. The Mint cDNA synthesis kit, primed by a TRBC-specific oligonucleotide, was used to synthesize first-strand cDNA from all RNA. All cDNA was treated with uracil-DNA glycosylase and then went through a first 18-cycle PCR with the universal primers M1SS and BC2_uni_R. In the paper's pipeline: Normalization of each sample was performed by random selection of 1 million high-quality reads, each carrying a distinct molecular identifier. Instead of being binned into consensus sequences, reads with shared molecular identifiers were discarded. MiTCR, run with a Q25 quality threshold and the strictest error-elimination algorithm, handled CDR3 identification, clonotype clustering and error correction. Lower-bound total TCR beta diversity was estimated with a nonparametric unseen species model using Euler transformation. TCRdb itself trimmed the public reads at Q25 with fastp, ran MiXCR and retained productive beta chains. Rows are combined by CDR3 protein, so each entry shows the most common genes and DNA. TCRdb's processing, not the authors', yielded these V and J calls. For this sample there are 1.5 million to 2 million distinct CDR3 sequences; around 35% appear just once. The leading ten clones occupy roughly 12% of the sample.

With respect to this clonotype: The target of this receptor is not known. No quality values exist for individual bases; no much larger clone is one base distant.

Here is what the overall study found, with its caveats: Donor CMV infection status was unknown, potentially confounding age-related changes in expanded clonotypes. Estimates of total diversity based on one million sequenced T cells were considered lower bounds and underestimates. Because profiling used bulk unsorted PBMCs, naive and antigen-experienced compartments could not be compared conclusively. Observed TCR beta diversity per million T cells fell roughly linearly with age, and a significant reduction was already apparent by age around 36. Compared with the aged group, the long-lived group had more naive CD4+ T cells, fewer expanded clones and increased TCR diversity, a pattern suggesting age selection. There was a strong correlation between observed TCR beta diversity and the percentage of naive T cells measured by flow cytometry.

CDR1 and CDR2, looked up from the germline V gene, are SGDLS and YYNGEE. Including the terminal cysteine and phenylalanine, the CDR3 comprises 14 residues. Only the CDR3 region is kept as DNA, spanning 42 bases read in frame from base 1. V lost 5 bases and J lost 7 bases, and the count of bases not matched to a germline gene is 10. The donors were roughly 38 Caucasian individuals from Russia, aged roughly 6 to 100 years, who were systemically healthy. Around 9.7 milliliters of peripheral blood were collected from each donor into EDTA-treated Vacutainer tubes. Ficoll-Paque density-gradient centrifugation was used to isolate PBMCs, with at least 6 million obtained per sample. Trizol reagent was used to extract total RNA from PBMCs, with at least 6 micrograms per sample. Naive CD45RAhigh/CD27high T cell percentages were measured by flow cytometry on a PBMC aliquot from every donor.

Here the chain combines TRBV9 and TRBJ1-2; 8 central bases correspond to TRBD1. This clonotype originated in a woman aged 30 to 39 in good health. The sequencing sample was made of blood. The sequence in DNA is TGTGCCAGCAGTCCGAGGACAGGGAAGAGTGGCTACACCTTC. It encodes CASSPRTGKSGYTF.